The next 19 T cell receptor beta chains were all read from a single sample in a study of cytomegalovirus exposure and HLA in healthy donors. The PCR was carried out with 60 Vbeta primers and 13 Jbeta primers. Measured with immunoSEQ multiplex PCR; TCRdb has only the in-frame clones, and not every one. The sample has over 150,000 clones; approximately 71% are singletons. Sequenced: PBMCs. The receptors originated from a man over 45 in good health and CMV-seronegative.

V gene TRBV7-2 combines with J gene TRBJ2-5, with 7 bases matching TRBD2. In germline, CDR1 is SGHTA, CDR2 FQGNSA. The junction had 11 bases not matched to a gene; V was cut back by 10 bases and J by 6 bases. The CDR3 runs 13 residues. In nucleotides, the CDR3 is TGTGCCACCACCGCGGGGGTCGAAAAGACCCAGTACTTC. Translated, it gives CATTAGVEKTQYF.

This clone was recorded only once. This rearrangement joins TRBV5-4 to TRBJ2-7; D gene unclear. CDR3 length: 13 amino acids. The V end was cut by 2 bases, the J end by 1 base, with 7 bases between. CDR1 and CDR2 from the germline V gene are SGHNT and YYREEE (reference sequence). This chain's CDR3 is CASSFGQSYEQYF. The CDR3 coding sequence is TGTGCCAGCAGCTTTGGGCAGTCCTACGAGCAGTACTTC. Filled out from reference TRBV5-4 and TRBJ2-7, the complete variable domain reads ETGVTQSPTHLIKTRGQQVTLRCSSQSGHNTVSWYQQALGQGPQFIFQYYREEENGRGNFPPRFSGLQFPNYSSELNVNALELDDSALYLCASSFGQSYEQYFGPGTRLTVT.

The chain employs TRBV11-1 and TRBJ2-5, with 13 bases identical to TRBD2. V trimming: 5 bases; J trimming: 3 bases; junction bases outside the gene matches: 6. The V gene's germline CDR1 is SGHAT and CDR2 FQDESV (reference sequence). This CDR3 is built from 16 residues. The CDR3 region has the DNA TGTGCCAGCAGCGCCCGACTAGCGGGGGGTAAAGAGACCCAGTACTTC. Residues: CASSARLAGGKETQYF.

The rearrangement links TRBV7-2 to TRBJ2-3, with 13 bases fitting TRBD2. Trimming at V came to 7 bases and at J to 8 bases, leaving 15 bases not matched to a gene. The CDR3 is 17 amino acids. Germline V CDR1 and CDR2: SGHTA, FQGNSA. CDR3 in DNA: TGTGCCAGCACGTACCGAGGACTAGCGGGGGCCCAAGGTACGCAGTATTTT. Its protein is CASTYRGLAGAQGTQYF.

The CDR3 DNA sequence: TGCGCCAGCAGCGAAGTAGCGGGGTACACCGGGGAGCTGTTTTTT. It yields the protein CASSEVAGYTGELFF. The rearrangement links TRBV10-1 to TRBJ2-2, with 8 bases that match TRBD2. CDR3 length equals 15 residues. V gave up 6 bases and J gave up 3 bases; unmatched junction bases: 6. In germline, CDR1 is WNHNN, CDR2 SYGVQD (reference sequence).

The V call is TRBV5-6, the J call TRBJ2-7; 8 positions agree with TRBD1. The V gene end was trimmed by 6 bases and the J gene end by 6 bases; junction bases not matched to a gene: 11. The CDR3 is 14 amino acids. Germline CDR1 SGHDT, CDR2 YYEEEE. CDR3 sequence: CASTLGTGLSEQYF. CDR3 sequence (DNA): TGTGCCAGCACCCTGGGGACAGGCCTCAGCGAGCAGTACTTC.

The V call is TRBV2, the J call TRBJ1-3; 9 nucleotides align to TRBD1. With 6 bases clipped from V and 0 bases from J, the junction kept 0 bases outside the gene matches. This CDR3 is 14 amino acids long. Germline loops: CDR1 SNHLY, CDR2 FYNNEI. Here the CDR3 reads CASRTGGSGNTIYF. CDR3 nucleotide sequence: TGTGCCAGCAGGACAGGGGGCTCTGGAAACACCATATATTTT.

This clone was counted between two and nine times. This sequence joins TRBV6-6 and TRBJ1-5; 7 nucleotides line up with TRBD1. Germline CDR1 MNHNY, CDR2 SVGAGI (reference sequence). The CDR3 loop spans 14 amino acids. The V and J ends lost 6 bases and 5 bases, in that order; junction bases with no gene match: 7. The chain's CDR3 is CASSPTTGYQPQHF. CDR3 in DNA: TGTGCCAGCAGCCCTACGACAGGGTATCAGCCCCAGCATTTT.

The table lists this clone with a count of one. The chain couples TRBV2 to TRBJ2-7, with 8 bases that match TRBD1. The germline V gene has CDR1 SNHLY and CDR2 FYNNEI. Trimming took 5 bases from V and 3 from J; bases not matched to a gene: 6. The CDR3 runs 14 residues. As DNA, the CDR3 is TGTGCCAGCAGTAGATGGACAGGGAGCTACGAGCAGTACTTC. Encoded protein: CASSRWTGSYEQYF.

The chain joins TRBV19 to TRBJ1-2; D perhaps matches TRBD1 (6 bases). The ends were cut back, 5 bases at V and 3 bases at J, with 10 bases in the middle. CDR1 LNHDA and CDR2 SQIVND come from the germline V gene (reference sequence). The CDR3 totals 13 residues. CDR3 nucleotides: TGTGCCAGTAGTTTGGACAGCTACTATGGCTACACCTTC. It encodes CASSLDSYYGYTF.

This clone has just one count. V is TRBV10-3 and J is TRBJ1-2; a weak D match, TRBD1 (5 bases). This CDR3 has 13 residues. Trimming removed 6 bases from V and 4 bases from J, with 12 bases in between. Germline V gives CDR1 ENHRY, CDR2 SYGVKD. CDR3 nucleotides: TGTGCCATCAGGGGGGGTGAGAGCTATGGCTACACCTTC. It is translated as CAIRGGESYGYTF.

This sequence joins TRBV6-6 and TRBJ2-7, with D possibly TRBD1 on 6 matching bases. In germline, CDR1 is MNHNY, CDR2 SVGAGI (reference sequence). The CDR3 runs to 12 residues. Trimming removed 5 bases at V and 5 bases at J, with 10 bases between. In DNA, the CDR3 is TGTGCCAGCAGTCCACAGGGACACGAGCAGTACTTC. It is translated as CASSPQGHEQYF.

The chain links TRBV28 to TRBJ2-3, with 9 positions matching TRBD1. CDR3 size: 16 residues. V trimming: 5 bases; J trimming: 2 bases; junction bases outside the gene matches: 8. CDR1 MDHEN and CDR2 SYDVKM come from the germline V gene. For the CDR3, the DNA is TGTGCCAGCAGTAAGGGCGGGGACAGGGCCACAGATACGCAGTATTTT. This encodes CASSKGGDRATDTQYF.

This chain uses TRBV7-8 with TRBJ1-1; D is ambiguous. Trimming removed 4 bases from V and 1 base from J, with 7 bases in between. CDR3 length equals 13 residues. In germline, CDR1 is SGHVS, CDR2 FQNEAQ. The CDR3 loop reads CASSSVRNTEAFF. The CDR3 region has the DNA TGTGCCAGCAGCTCCGTCAGGAACACTGAAGCTTTCTTT.

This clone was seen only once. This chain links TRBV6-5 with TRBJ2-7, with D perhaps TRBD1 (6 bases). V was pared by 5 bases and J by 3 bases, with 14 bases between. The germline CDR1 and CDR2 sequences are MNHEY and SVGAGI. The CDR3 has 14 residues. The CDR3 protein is CASSLGQLNYEQYF. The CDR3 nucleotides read TGTGCCAGCAGTCTTGGACAGCTCAACTACGAGCAGTACTTC.

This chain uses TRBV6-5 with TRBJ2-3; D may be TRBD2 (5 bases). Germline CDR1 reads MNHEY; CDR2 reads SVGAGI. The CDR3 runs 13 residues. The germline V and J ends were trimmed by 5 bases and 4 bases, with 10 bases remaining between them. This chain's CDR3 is CASSPTLADTQYF. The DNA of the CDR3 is TGTGCCAGCAGTCCGACACTAGCAGATACGCAGTATTTT.

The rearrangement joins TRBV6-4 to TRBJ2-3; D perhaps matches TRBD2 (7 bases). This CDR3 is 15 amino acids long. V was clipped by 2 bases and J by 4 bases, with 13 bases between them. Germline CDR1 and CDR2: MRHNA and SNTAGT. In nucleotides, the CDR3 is TGTGCCAGCAGTGACGAGTGGGGGGGCCCAGATACGCAGTATTTT. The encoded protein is CASSDEWGGPDTQYF.

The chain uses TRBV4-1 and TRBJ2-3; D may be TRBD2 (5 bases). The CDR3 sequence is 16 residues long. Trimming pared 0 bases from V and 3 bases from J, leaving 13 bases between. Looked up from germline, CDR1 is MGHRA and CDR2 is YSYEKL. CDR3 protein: CASSQEVFPGTDTQYF. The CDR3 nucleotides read TGCGCCAGCAGCCAAGAGGTGTTCCCGGGGACAGATACGCAGTATTTT.

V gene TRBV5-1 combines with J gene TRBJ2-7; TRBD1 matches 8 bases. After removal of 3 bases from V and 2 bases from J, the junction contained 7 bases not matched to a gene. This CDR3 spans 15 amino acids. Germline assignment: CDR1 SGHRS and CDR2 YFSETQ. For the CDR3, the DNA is TGCGCCAGCAGCTCCGACAGGGGAATGGCCTACGAGCAGTACTTC. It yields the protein CASSSDRGMAYEQYF. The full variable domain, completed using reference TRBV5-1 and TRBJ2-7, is KAGVTQTPRYLIKTRGQQVTLSCSPISGHRSVSWYQQTPGQGLQFLFEYFSETQRNKGNFPGRFSGRQFSNSRSEMNVSTLELGDSALYLCASSSDRGMAYEQYFGPGTRLTVT.